These 17 T cell receptor beta chains originate from one sample sequenced in a study of T-cell memory formation after mild COVID-19. TCRdb reanalysed the 5' RACE reads using MiXCR and keeps one entry per CDR3 protein. This repertoire shows a few hundred thousand distinct CDR3 sequences, about an eighth found once; its top ten account for around 22%. The sample comprised PBMCs or a T cell subset sorted from them (not recorded which). These receptors were taken from a man younger than 35 who had mild COVID-19 (a few samples of this study predate the infection). Cell type and time point are not known.

As for this clonotype: This CDR3 fails to terminate in the conserved phenylalanine or tryptophan, so it likely reflects a read error. V is TRBV5-1 and J is TRBJ1-5; 8 bases align to TRBD1. CDR3 size: 15 residues. The germline CDR1 and CDR2 sequences are SGHRS and YFSETQ. V was pared by 3 bases and J by 3 bases, with 5 bases of the junction left unmatched. The CDR3 DNA reads TGCGCCAGCAGCTCCGGGACAGGCTACAATCAGCCCCAGCATATT. Translated: CASSSGTGYNQPQHI.

This clonotype was seen repeatedly, ten times or more. CDR3 amino acids: CASDVDTNRETQYF. The CDR3 nucleotides read TGTGCCAGCGACGTGGACACGAACAGAGAGACCCAGTACTTC. The genes are TRBV12-3 or TRBV12-4 and TRBJ2-5, with D tentatively TRBD1 (5 bases). This CDR3 is 14 amino acids long. The germline V and J ends were trimmed by 8 bases and 4 bases, with 17 bases remaining between them.

This clonotype was detected only a few times. V gene TRBV7-8 combines with J gene TRBJ1-5; possible D gene TRBD1, 6 bases. The CDR3 consists of 16 residues. Trimming removed 5 bases at V and 5 bases at J, with 19 bases between. Germline V gene lookup returns CDR1 SGHVS and CDR2 FQNEAQ. The CDR3 sequence is CASSPGRVTGHQPQHF. In DNA form, the CDR3 reads TGTGCCAGCAGCCCAGGGCGGGTCACAGGGCATCAGCCCCAGCATTTT.

This clonotype turned up a few times. The CDR3 DNA follows: TGTGCCATCACCCGGACAGGGAAGGGAACTGAAGCTTTCTTT. Its translation: CAITRTGKGTEAFF. The J gene is TRBJ1-1, the V gene TRBV10-3; 8 nucleotides match TRBD1. This CDR3 region has 14 residues. Germline trimming cut 7 bases from V and 5 bases from J; bases unmatched to any gene: 9. Germline CDR1 reads ENHRY; CDR2 reads SYGVKD.

The V gene is TRBV11-2, the J gene TRBJ2-7; 9 nucleotides line up with TRBD1. This CDR3 comprises 15 residues. Trimming removed 1 base from V and 3 bases from J; junction bases left unmatched: 4. The germline gives CDR1 SGHAT, CDR2 FQNNGV. The CDR3 DNA is TGTGCCAGCAGCTTAGGGACAGGGGCTTACTACGAGCAGTACGTC. Amino acid sequence: CASSLGTGAYYEQYV.

This clonotype was observed a few times. V is TRBV30 and J is TRBJ2-7; TRBD1 matches at 7 bases. Germline CDR1 and CDR2: GTSNPN and SVGIG (reference sequence). Germline trimming cut 2 bases from V and 6 bases from J; bases unmatched to any gene: 10. There are 14 residues in the CDR3. CDR3 protein: CAWSRKTGFREQYF. The CDR3 DNA is TGTGCCTGGAGTAGGAAGACAGGGTTCCGCGAGCAGTACTTC. Full variable domain (outside the CDR3, taken from reference TRBV30 and TRBJ2-7): SQTIHQWPATLVQPVGSPLSLECTVEGTSNPNLYWYRQAAGRGLQLLFYSVGIGQISSEVPQNLSASRPQDRQFILSSKKLLLSDSGFYLCAWSRKTGFREQYFGPGTRLTVT.

The rearrangement joins TRBV12-3 or TRBV12-4 to TRBJ2-1, with a weak D call TRBD1 (6 bases). This CDR3 contains 15 residues. Trimming removed 2 bases from V and 3 bases from J, with 11 bases in between. CDR3 sequence (DNA): TGTGCCAGCAGTTTAAGGGGACAATTCTACAATGAGCAGTTCTTC. This codes for CASSLRGQFYNEQFF.

CDR3 bases: TGTGCCAGCAGTGAATCGGGGGAGGAGAACCCCTACGAGCAGTACTTC. Protein sequence: CASSESGEENPYEQYF. The chain couples TRBV25-1 to TRBJ2-7; D is perhaps TRBD2 (6 bases). The CDR3 spans 16 residues. Between the trimmed V and J ends, which lost 1 base and 2 bases, there was a span of 15 bases. Germline V lookup: CDR1 MGHDK, CDR2 SYGVNS.

The chain combines TRBV20-1 with TRBJ1-2; 8 bases are a match to TRBD1. The germline CDR1 and CDR2 sequences are DFQATT and SNEGSKA (reference sequence). J lost 5 bases, V lost 4 bases, and 6 bases had no gene match. This CDR3 has 13 residues. As DNA, the CDR3 is TGCAGTGCTACGGACAGGGTGGGTTATGGCTACACCTTC. Its protein product is CSATDRVGYGYTF.

The rearrangement joins TRBV15 to TRBJ1-1; D gene unclear. Germline CDR1 is LNHNV and CDR2 is YYDKDF (reference sequence). The CDR3 has 14 amino acids. V lost 5 bases and J lost 6, with 16 bases in between. CDR3 sequence: CATSSWPRGAEAFF. The DNA for the CDR3 is TGTGCCACCAGCTCATGGCCCCGGGGAGCTGAAGCTTTCTTT.

The V gene is TRBV28, the J gene TRBJ1-5; TRBD1 is a possible D gene (5 bases). V was cut by 9 bases and J by 1 base, with 22 bases left in between. CDR1 and CDR2 from the germline V gene are MDHEN and SYDVKM. This CDR3 has 17 residues. CDR3 region: CASQFMIPRQSNQPQHF. In nucleotides, the CDR3 is TGTGCCAGTCAGTTTATGATTCCCAGACAGAGCAATCAGCCCCAGCATTTT.

This clonotype was detected ten times or more. This chain joins TRBV2 and TRBJ2-7; D possibly corresponds to TRBD2 (6 bases). Trimming removed 6 bases at V and 4 bases at J, with 13 bases between. The CDR3 covers 13 residues. Germline CDR1 SNHLY, CDR2 FYNNEI. The CDR3 is CASSGGVSYEQYF. Written as DNA, the CDR3 is TGTGCCAGCAGCGGAGGGGTCTCTTACGAGCAGTACTTC.

This clonotype occurred a few times. This chain links TRBV18 with TRBJ2-5; D is tentatively TRBD1 or TRBD2 (5 bases each). Germline loops: CDR1 KGHSH, CDR2 LQKENI. Between the trimmed V and J ends, which lost 0 bases and 3 bases, there was a span of 8 bases. The CDR3 runs 14 residues. CDR3 in DNA: TGTGCCAGCTCACCACCTGGGACCAAAGAGACCCAGTACTTC. Translation gives CASSPPGTKETQYF.

V gene TRBV12-3 or TRBV12-4 combines with J gene TRBJ2-7; possibly TRBD1 or TRBD2 for D (5 bases each). CDR3 length: 14 amino acids. V lost 5 bases, J lost 5 bases, and 16 bases lay in between. CDR3 sequence (DNA): TGTGCCAGCAGTGGGACCGCGCCCCGGGACGAGCAGTACTTC. This encodes CASSGTAPRDEQYF.

The rearrangement links TRBV20-1 to TRBJ1-1, with 8 bases fitting TRBD1. Germline V gene data show CDR1 as DFQATT and CDR2 as SNEGSKA (reference sequence). The J segment lost 1 base and the V segment lost 7 bases, leaving 11 bases of the junction unmatched. CDR3 length: 15 amino acids. The CDR3 sequence is CSGQPGGRGNTEAFF. DNA of the CDR3: TGCAGTGGCCAACCAGGGGGCAGGGGGAACACTGAAGCTTTCTTT.

Only a few counts were recorded for this clonotype. The CDR3 DNA reads as TGCGCCAGCAGCTTGGCCTCGGGTAGCGGCGAGCAGTACTTC. Encoded protein: CASSLASGSGEQYF. The V call is TRBV5-1, the J call TRBJ2-7, with D perhaps TRBD2 (6 bases). The CDR3 has 14 residues. Looked up from germline, CDR1 is SGHRS and CDR2 is YFSETQ. The germline V and J ends were trimmed by 0 bases and 6 bases, with 13 bases remaining between them.

In its sample, this clonotype was seen many times. The chain links TRBV6-2 or TRBV6-3 to TRBJ1-1, with D possibly being TRBD1 (6 bases). The length of the CDR3 is 13 residues. V lost 6 bases and J 3 bases, leaving 11 bases between the germline ends. The germline CDR1 and CDR2 sequences are MNHEY and SVGEGT. The CDR3 sequence: CASRNREDTEAFF. CDR3 DNA sequence: TGTGCCAGCAGAAACAGGGAGGACACTGAAGCTTTCTTT.